The clone carrying this TCR beta chain was detected only a few times. The participants were between 18 and 89 years old and came from 24 US areas. This entry is derived from a study of blood T cell repertoires in COVID-19. Study at large: The study drew acute and convalescent COVID-19 samples from the United States, Italy and Spain.

In the source study's methods: Reference gene primer amplification gave nucleated cell count estimates. The data were produced by immunoSEQ multiplex PCR, yet TCRdb's version contains in-frame clones alone and is incomplete. V and J calls and clone size follow that table, whereas D and trimming were derived from the DNA. The table lists a few hundred thousand clones, around 84% of them singletons. V lost 6 bases and J lost 8; bases outside the gene matches: 3. The CDR3 is made up of 13 amino acids. The rearrangement uses TRBV12-3 or TRBV12-4 and TRBJ1-6, with 8 nucleotides matching TRBD1. The sequencing sample was made of PBMCs or T cells enriched from blood (not recorded which). The receptor was derived from a man aged 40-50 years who had been exposed to COVID-19. CDR3 sequence (DNA): TGTGCCAGCAGACAGGGGGGAGATTCACCCCTCCACTTT. Its translation: CASRQGGDSPLHF.